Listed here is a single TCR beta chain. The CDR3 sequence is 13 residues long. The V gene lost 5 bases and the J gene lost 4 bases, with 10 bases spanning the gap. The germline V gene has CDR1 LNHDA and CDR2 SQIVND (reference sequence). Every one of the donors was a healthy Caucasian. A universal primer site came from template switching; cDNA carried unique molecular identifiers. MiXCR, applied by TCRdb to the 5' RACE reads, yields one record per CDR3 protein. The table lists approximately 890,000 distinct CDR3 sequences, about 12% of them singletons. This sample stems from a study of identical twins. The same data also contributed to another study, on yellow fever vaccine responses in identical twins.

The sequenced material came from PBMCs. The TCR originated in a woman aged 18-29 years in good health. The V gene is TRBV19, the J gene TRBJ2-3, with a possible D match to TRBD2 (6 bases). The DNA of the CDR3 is TGTGCCAGTAGTGGCGGGGTCCCAGATACGCAGTATTTT. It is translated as CASSGGVPDTQYF.